This TCR beta chain came from a study of blood T cell repertoires in COVID-19. Study-wide background: The origin of the acute and convalescent COVID-19 samples was the United States, Italy and Spain. From T cells, B-cell-depleted T cells, or PBMCs came the material, which was cDNA or gDNA.

As originally analysed: How many nucleated cells were present was estimated from reference gene primer amplification. Repertoires were generated with immunoSEQ multiplex PCR, while TCRdb's copy carries only in-frame clones and drops some. V and J calls and clone size follow that table, whereas D and trimming were derived from the DNA. The data hold roughly 160,000 clones, with approximately 91% observed a single time. Seattle participants joined during active infection and were tracked over time. V dropped 3 bases and J dropped 1; count of bases not matched to a gene: 4. CDR1 and CDR2 from the germline V gene are LGHDT and YNNKEL (reference sequence). This CDR3 comprises 15 residues.

The specimen sequenced was peripheral blood. The origin of this receptor is a young man with COVID-19, enrolled during active disease. This chain links TRBV3-1 (or the pseudogene TRBV3-2) with TRBJ2-7, with 9 bases lining up with TRBD2. The CDR3 loop reads CASSHPGLASYEQYF. The CDR3 DNA reads as TGTGCCAGCAGCCATCCGGGACTAGCATCCTACGAGCAGTACTTC.